The rows below give T cell receptor beta chains drawn from one sample of a study of CD8+ T cells in alopecia areata. Clones were sequenced by immunoSEQ multiplex PCR, and TCRdb holds only the in-frame ones, with some missing. This table holds approximately 150,000 clones, 67% found once. This material consisted of CD8+ T cells sorted from blood, taken at week 0. Receptors were obtained from a human donor with alopecia areata. Both conserved end residues are part of each CDR3. D genes are given only for firm matches. Clone sizes are given selectively: once, few, many, or a class where the clone is expanded.

D gene	V gene	clone size	J gene	CDR3 protein	CDR3 DNA
NA	TRBV6-5	NA	TRBJ1-6	CASSFEGNYNSPLHF	TGTGCCAGCAGCTTCGAGGGGAACTATAATTCACCCCTCCACTTT
NA	TRBV13	NA	TRBJ1-6	CASSLGKGPPLHF	TGTGCCAGCAGCCTGGGGAAGGGGCCACCCCTCCACTTT
NA	TRBV15	once	TRBJ2-1	CATSRDRGILYNEQFF	TGTGCCACCAGCAGAGATAGGGGGATCCTCTACAATGAGCAGTTCTTC
TRBD1	TRBV13	NA	TRBJ1-2	CASSPGQGARVLRGYTF	TGTGCCAGCAGCCCGGGACAGGGGGCTCGGGTCTTGCGGGGCTACACCTTC
NA	TRBV2	NA	TRBJ2-2	CASDRDTEKSNTGELFF	TGTGCCAGCGACCGGGACACTGAGAAGTCGAACACCGGGGAGCTGTTTTTT
NA	TRBV15	NA	TRBJ2-3	CATSRLAGATSTDTQYF	TGTGCCACCAGCAGATTAGCAGGGGCGACTAGCACAGATACGCAGTATTTT
TRBD2	TRBV29-1	NA	TRBJ2-3	CSVEGGGGPSTDTQYF	TGCAGCGTTGAAGGCGGCGGGGGGCCTAGCACAGATACGCAGTATTTT
NA	TRBV6-5	NA	TRBJ2-7	CASSYSIVENSEQYF	TGTGCCAGCAGTTACTCGATCGTGGAGAATTCCGAGCAGTACTTC
NA	TRBV29-1	NA	TRBJ2-3	CSVEDRGFSTDTQYF	TGCAGCGTTGAAGATCGGGGTTTCAGCACAGATACGCAGTATTTT
NA	TRBV4-1	NA	TRBJ1-5	CASSQVFELVHQPQHF	TGCGCCAGCAGCCAAGTGTTCGAGTTAGTTCATCAGCCCCAGCATTTT
NA	TRBV29-1	NA	TRBJ2-1	CSVDGGQINEQFF	TGCAGCGTTGATGGAGGACAGATCAATGAGCAGTTCTTC
NA	TRBV27	once	TRBJ1-4	CASRPGVNEKLFF	TGTGCCAGCAGACCAGGGGTTAATGAAAAACTGTTTTTT
NA	TRBV7-2	NA	TRBJ2-2	CASSLVRGELFF	TGTGCCAGCAGCTTAGTTCGGGGGGAGCTGTTTTTT
NA	TRBV4-1	NA	TRBJ2-2	CASSQDPPGWDRMRTGELFF	TGCGCCAGCAGCCAAGACCCCCCCGGGTGGGACCGAATGCGGACCGGGGAGCTGTTTTTT
TRBD2	TRBV7-9	NA	TRBJ2-5	CATSDLWASGAKEETQYF	TGTGCCACTTCGGATCTTTGGGCTAGCGGGGCGAAGGAAGAGACCCAGTACTTC
NA	TRBV6-5	NA	TRBJ2-5	CASSFTLETQYF	TGTGCCAGCAGCTTCACCTTGGAGACCCAGTACTTC
NA	TRBV5-1	NA	TRBJ2-1	CASSLEQELFTYNEQFF	TGCGCCAGCAGCTTGGAACAGGAGCTGTTTACCTACAATGAGCAGTTCTTC
NA	TRBV5-4	few	TRBJ1-5	CASSLVGSYSNQPQHF	TGTGCCAGCAGCTTGGTAGGCAGTTATAGCAATCAGCCCCAGCATTTT
NA	TRBV6-5	NA	TRBJ2-3	CASSSSWGRADTQYF	TGTGCCAGCAGTTCCTCGTGGGGCCGGGCAGATACGCAGTATTTT
NA	TRBV4-1	NA	TRBJ1-1	CASSQSALSTEAFF	TGCGCCAGCAGCCAAAGTGCCTTGAGTACTGAAGCTTTCTTT
NA	TRBV2	NA	TRBJ1-1	CASIRNTEAFF	TGTGCCAGCATTAGGAACACTGAAGCTTTCTTT
TRBD1	TRBV6-5	NA	TRBJ1-5	CASRPRTGGNQPQHF	TGTGCCAGCAGACCCAGGACAGGAGGAAATCAGCCCCAGCATTTT
NA	TRBV7-9	few	TRBJ1-1	CASSLGTEAFF	TGTGCCAGCAGCCTCGGCACTGAAGCTTTCTTT
NA	TRBV27	NA	TRBJ1-5	CASSFGRHQPQHF	TGTGCCAGCAGTTTCGGCAGACATCAGCCCCAGCATTTT